The 10 T cell receptor beta chains presented below share a single source sample, sequenced in a study of blood T cell repertoires in COVID-19. Here immunoSEQ multiplex PCR was the method, and the copy in TCRdb shows in-frame clones only, minus some. The sample holds about 250,000 clones, approximately 85% seen once. Source material: peripheral blood. Receptors originate from a man between 45 and 60 years old with active or convalescent COVID-19.

V and J are TRBV6-5 and TRBJ2-7; TRBD2 aligns across 12 bases. The CDR3 is 14 amino acids. The trim removed 4 bases at V and 5 bases at J, leaving 3 bases unmatched. Germline CDR1 MNHEY, CDR2 SVGAGI. CDR3 sequence: CASSLTSGSHEQYF. CDR3 sequence (DNA): TGTGCCAGCAGTTTGACTAGCGGGAGCCACGAGCAGTACTTC.

The chain links TRBV3-1 (or the pseudogene TRBV3-2) to TRBJ1-5; no definite D call. V was pared by 7 bases and J by 4 bases, with 11 bases between. Germline-derived CDR1 and CDR2 are LGHDT and YNNKEL (reference sequence). The CDR3 runs 13 residues. CDR3 residues: CASTPGPNQPQHF. The CDR3 DNA reads TGTGCCAGCACCCCAGGCCCTAATCAGCCCCAGCATTTT.

In this sample, this clone turned up once. J is TRBJ1-2 and V is TRBV12-3 or TRBV12-4; 10 bases agree with TRBD1. The CDR3 runs to 13 residues. The junction had 5 bases not matched to a gene; V was cut back by 5 bases and J by 8 bases. This chain's CDR3 is CASSEGQGTGYTF. The CDR3 nucleotides are TGTGCCAGCAGTGAGGGACAGGGGACAGGCTACACCTTC.

This clone turned up a few times. The gene calls are TRBV4-2 and TRBJ2-1, with D hard to call. The CDR3 is made up of 15 amino acids. Trimming removed 0 bases at V and 0 bases at J, with 6 bases between. Germline CDR1 is LGHNA and CDR2 is YNFKEQ. The CDR3 loop reads CASSQEQTSYNEQFF. CDR3 coding DNA: TGTGCCAGCAGCCAAGAACAAACCTCCTACAATGAGCAGTTCTTC.

This sequence joins TRBV7-9 and TRBJ2-7, with TRBD1 identical over 7 bases. The CDR3 contains 15 residues. CDR1 SEHNR and CDR2 FQNEAQ come from the germline V gene (reference sequence). J was trimmed by 7 bases and V by 5 bases; bases with no gene match: 14. CDR3 in DNA: TGTGCCAGCAGCCCCGCGACAGGGACCTATGAAGAGCAGTACTTC. Amino acids: CASSPATGTYEEQYF.

The rearrangement uses TRBV4-1 and TRBJ2-3, with D perhaps TRBD2 (5 bases). The CDR3 length is 15 residues. Germline CDR1 MGHRA, CDR2 YSYEKL. With 4 bases removed from V and 1 base from J, the gap between germline ends came to 12 bases. CDR3 coding DNA: TGCGCCAGCAGCCCCTCGGGATCCGGCACAGATACGCAGTATTTT. It is translated as CASSPSGSGTDTQYF.

In this sample, this clone turned up once. The chain combines TRBV9 with TRBJ1-4, with a weak D call TRBD1 (6 bases). Germline V gene lookup returns CDR1 SGDLS and CDR2 YYNGEE. The CDR3 runs 15 residues. V dropped 0 bases and J dropped 7 bases, with 13 bases sitting between them. The CDR3 sequence: CASSVGTVDSEKLFF. CDR3 DNA sequence: TGTGCCAGCAGCGTAGGGACAGTAGATAGTGAAAAACTGTTTTTT.

The chain is built from TRBV18 and TRBJ1-1, with unresolved D. Germline values: CDR1 KGHSH, CDR2 LQKENI. The CDR3 length is 12 residues. V lost 3 bases to trimming and J lost 0 bases, with 2 bases between them. For the CDR3, the DNA is TGTGCCAGCTCACCCTTGAACACTGAAGCTTTCTTT. As protein: CASSPLNTEAFF.

V gene TRBV4-2 combines with J gene TRBJ2-3; 14 nucleotides match TRBD2. CDR3 length: 18 residues. The V and J ends lost 4 bases and 0 bases, in that order; junction bases with no gene match: 6. Germline values: CDR1 LGHNA, CDR2 YNFKEQ. The CDR3 spells CASSLGTSGSRSTDTQYF. The CDR3 coding sequence is TGTGCCAGCAGCCTCGGGACTAGCGGGAGCCGAAGCACAGATACGCAGTATTTT.

This clone occurred many times. This chain connects TRBV2 to TRBJ2-2, with 8 bases matching TRBD1. Germline trimming cut 3 bases from V and 5 bases from J; bases unmatched to any gene: 8. The CDR3 is 16 residues long. Per the germline V gene, CDR1 is SNHLY and CDR2 is FYNNEI. Written as DNA, the CDR3 is TGTGCCAGCAGTGAGACAGGGGCTGGGAGAACCGGGGAGCTGTTTTTT. It specifies CASSETGAGRTGELFF. Combining the CDR3 with reference TRBV2 and TRBJ2-2 gives the whole variable domain EPEVTQTPSHQVTQMGQEVILRCVPISNHLYFYWYRQILGQKVEFLVSFYNNEISEKSEIFDDQFSVERPDGSNFTLKIRSTKLEDSAMYFCASSETGAGRTGELFFGEGSRLTVL.